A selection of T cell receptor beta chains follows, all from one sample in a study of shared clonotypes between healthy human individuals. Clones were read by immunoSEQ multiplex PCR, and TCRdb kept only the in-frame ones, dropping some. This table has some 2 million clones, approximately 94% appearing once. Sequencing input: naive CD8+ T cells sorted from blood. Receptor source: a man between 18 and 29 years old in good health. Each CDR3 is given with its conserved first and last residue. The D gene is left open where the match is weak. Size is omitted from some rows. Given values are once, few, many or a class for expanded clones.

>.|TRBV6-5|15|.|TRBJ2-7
TGTGCCAGCAGCCCACAGGGCTCCCTATACTACGAGCAGTACTTC
CASSPQGSLYYEQYF
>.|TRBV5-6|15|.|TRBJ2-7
TGTGCCAGCAGCTTGGACGGGGCTAGCTCCTACGAGCAGTACTTC
CASSLDGASSYEQYF
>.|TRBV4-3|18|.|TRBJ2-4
TGCGCCAGCAGCCAAGAGCCCCCCGACGCTCTTGGACAAAACATTCAGTACTTC
CASSQEPPDALGQNIQYF
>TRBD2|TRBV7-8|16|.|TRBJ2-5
TGTGCCAGCAGCTTGGGACTAGCGGGAGGGGGGCAGACCCAGTACTTC
CASSLGLAGGGQTQYF
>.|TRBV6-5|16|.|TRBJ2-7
TGTGCCAGCAGTTACAATGGGGGGCCCGGGTTGGGTGAGCAGTACTTC
CASSYNGGPGLGEQYF
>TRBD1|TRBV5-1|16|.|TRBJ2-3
TGCGCCAGCAGCTTGGCGACAGGGGGCTTCCCAGATACGCAGTATTTT
CASSLATGGFPDTQYF
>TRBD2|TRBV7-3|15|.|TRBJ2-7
TGTGCCAGCAGCACCGGGGCAGCGGGGACCTACGAGCAGTACTTC
CASSTGAAGTYEQYF
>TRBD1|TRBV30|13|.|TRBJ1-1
TGTGCCTGGAGTGGACAGGGGAACACTGAAGCTTTCTTT
CAWSGQGNTEAFF
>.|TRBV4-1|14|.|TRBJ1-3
TGCGCCAGCAGCCAAGACGGGTCGGGAAACACCATATATTTT
CASSQDGSGNTIYF
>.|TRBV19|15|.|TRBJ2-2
TGTGCCAGTAGTCCCTCGACAGGACTCACCGGGGAGCTGTTTTTT
CASSPSTGLTGELFF
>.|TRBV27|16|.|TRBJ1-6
TGTGCCAGCAGTTTAATGACAGATTCCTATAATTCACCCCTCCACTTT
CASSLMTDSYNSPLHF
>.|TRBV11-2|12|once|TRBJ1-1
TGTGCCAGCAGCCAAGGCTCCACTGAAGCTTTCTTT
CASSQGSTEAFF
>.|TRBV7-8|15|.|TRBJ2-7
TGTGCCAGCAGTCGGGCCGAACAACAATCCTACGAGCAGTACTTC
CASSRAEQQSYEQYF
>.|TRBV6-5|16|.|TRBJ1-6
TGTGCCAGCAGTTACTCGGCAGGGGAGTTCAATTCACCCCTCCACTTT
CASSYSAGEFNSPLHF
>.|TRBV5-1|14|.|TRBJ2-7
TGCGCCAGCAGCTTGGGGGGCTATTCCTACGAGCAGTACTTC
CASSLGGYSYEQYF
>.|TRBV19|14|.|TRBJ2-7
TGTGCCAGTAGTATTTTGGGGACATCCTACGAGCAGTACTTC
CASSILGTSYEQYF
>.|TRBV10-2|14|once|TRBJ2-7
TGCGCCAGCAAGTCCGGGACATACTCCTACGAGCAGTACTTC
CASKSGTYSYEQYF
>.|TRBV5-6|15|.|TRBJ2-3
TGTGCCAGCAGCTTTCCCAGCACTAGCACAGATACGCAGTATTTT
CASSFPSTSTDTQYF
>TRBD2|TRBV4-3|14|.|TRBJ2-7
TGCGCCAGCAGCCAAGATCCGGGGGGGCGCGAGCAGTACTTC
CASSQDPGGREQYF
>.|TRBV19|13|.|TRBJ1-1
TGTGCCAGTAGTATGAGTTCGAGCACTGAAGCTTTCTTT
CASSMSSSTEAFF
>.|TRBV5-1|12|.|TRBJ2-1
TGCGCCAGCAGCTTGGAGTTCGATGAGCAGTTCTTC
CASSLEFDEQFF
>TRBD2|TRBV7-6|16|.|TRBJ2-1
TGTGCCAGCAGCTTAGACCCGGGCGGGAGGGACAATGAGCAGTTCTTC
CASSLDPGGRDNEQFF
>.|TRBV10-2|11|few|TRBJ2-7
TGCGCCAGCAGAGACACCTACGAGCAGTACTTC
CASRDTYEQYF
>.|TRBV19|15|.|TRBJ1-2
TGTGCCAGTAGTATACCCCTCTGGGGGGACGATGGCTACACCTTC
CASSIPLWGDDGYTF
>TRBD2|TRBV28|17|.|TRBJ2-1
TGTGCCAGCAGTTTAGGTTCAGCGGGAAGCTCCTACAATGAGCAGTTCTTC
CASSLGSAGSSYNEQFF
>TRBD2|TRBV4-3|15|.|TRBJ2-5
TGCGCCAGCAGCCAAGCGCGCGGGAGTGGGGAGACCCAGTACTTC
CASSQARGSGETQYF
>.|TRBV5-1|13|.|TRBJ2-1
TGCGCCAGCAGCTGGGGAGGAAACAATGAGCAGTTCTTC
CASSWGGNNEQFF
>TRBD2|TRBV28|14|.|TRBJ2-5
TGTGCCACCCGTAGCGGGGGAATGGGAAAGACCCAGTACTTC
CATRSGGMGKTQYF
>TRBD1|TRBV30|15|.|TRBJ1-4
TGTGCCTGGACCAAAAGGAGGGGGCTAGGGGAAAAACTGTTTTTT
CAWTKRRGLGEKLFF
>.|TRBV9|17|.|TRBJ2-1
TGTGCCAGCAGCTCAAGCCTCAGCCGGAGCTCCTACAATGAGCAGTTCTTC
CASSSSLSRSSYNEQFF
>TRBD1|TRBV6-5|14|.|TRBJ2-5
TGTGCCAGCAGTTACACCGGACAGGGAAAGACCCAGTACTTC
CASSYTGQGKTQYF
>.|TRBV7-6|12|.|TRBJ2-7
TGTGCCAGCAGCTTAGGGGGATTAGAGCAGTACTTC
CASSLGGLEQYF
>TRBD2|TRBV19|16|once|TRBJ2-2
TGTGCCAGTATGAATCGCGGCGGGGGAGCCACCGGGGAGCTGTTTTTT
CASMNRGGGATGELFF
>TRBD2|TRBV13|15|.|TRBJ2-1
TGTGCCAGCAGCCTTCTAGCGGGGGGGCCACGGGAGCAGTTCTTC
CASSLLAGGPREQFF
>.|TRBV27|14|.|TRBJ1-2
TGTGCCAGCAGTCCCTTTGCGGCACCCCATGGCTACACCTTC
CASSPFAAPHGYTF
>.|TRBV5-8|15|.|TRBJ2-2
TGTGCCAGCAGCTCCCGGGACACCTACACCGGGGAGCTGTTTTTT
CASSSRDTYTGELFF
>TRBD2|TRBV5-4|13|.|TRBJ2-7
TGTGCCAGCAGCTTGGTTGGACTAGCGGAGCAGTACTTC
CASSLVGLAEQYF
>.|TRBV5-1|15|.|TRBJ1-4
TGCGCCAGCAGCTTGGGACAGACAACTAATGAAAAACTGTTTTTT
CASSLGQTTNEKLFF